This section outlines one TCR beta chain sequence together with its context. Its matching antigen is unknown. Primers for the PCR totalled 60 Vbeta and 13 Jbeta. TCRdb's table, derived via immunoSEQ multiplex PCR, lists solely in-frame clones and lacks some. The sample consists of over 150,000 clones, 60% to 80% of them appearing once. Germline V gene lookup returns CDR1 MDHEN and CDR2 SYDVKM. Unmatched junction bases numbered 3, after V lost 3 bases and J lost 6 bases. The CDR3 is 14 amino acids. This specimen belongs to a study of cytomegalovirus exposure and HLA in healthy donors. Study-level results: Specificity for CMV antigens was confirmed in vitro for a few of the CMV-associated chains. Some V segments, including TRBV6-2 and TRBV6-3, were excluded as indistinguishable. Data from an earlier analysis indicated that most TCR beta V segments were productive either about 87% or about 30% of the time. When a later analysis compared HLA-associated TCR beta chains with equally common others, the HLA-associated chains turned out to be more clonally expanded and to have lower generation probabilities.

The TCR originated in a man aged 25-45 years in good health and CMV-seropositive. The specimen sequenced was PBMCs. The rearrangement uses TRBV28 and TRBJ2-7, with 12 positions matching TRBD1. In DNA, the CDR3 is TGTGCCAGCAGTTTTACGGGACAGGGGGCCGAGCAGTACTTC. Amino acids: CASSFTGQGAEQYF.